This entry is about one TCR beta chain. The record originates from a study of blood T cell repertoires in COVID-19. Looking at the study overall: Acute and convalescent COVID-19 specimens originated in the United States, Italy and Spain.

Sequencing used immunoSEQ multiplex PCR; TCRdb keeps in-frame clones, though not all of them. The profile shows under 200,000 clones, 82% of them singletons. Membership in each cohort depended on participant-reported clinical history. The sequenced material came from PBMCs or T cells enriched from blood (not recorded which). The source of this sequence is an older woman with acute COVID-19.

This chain's CDR3 is CATSLTPGTWTDTQYF. CDR3 DNA: TGTGCCACCAGCCTCACCCCCGGGACATGGACAGATACGCAGTATTTT. The J gene is TRBJ2-3, the V gene TRBV15, with D perhaps matching TRBD1 (6 bases). Germline V gene lookup returns CDR1 LNHNV and CDR2 YYDKDF (reference sequence). This CDR3 contains 16 residues. With 5 bases removed from V and 3 bases from J, the gap between germline ends came to 18 bases.